This paragraph covers one TCR beta chain sequence. This clone was observed a single time. Its antigen specificity is not known. It has no much larger one-base neighbor in the sample; base qualities were not kept. Whole blood was collected in K2EDTA tubes by collaborating institutions according to the institutions' own protocols. For TCRbeta analysis, collaborators shipped samples as frozen whole blood, isolated PBMCs, or DNA extracted from either of those sample types. TCRbeta CDR3 regions were amplified from genomic DNA by means of the immunoSEQ Assay, a bias-controlled multiplex PCR. Processing in the source paper ran as follows. Within the assay, amplification of reference gene primers was used to estimate how many nucleated cells each sample contained. To quantify the absolute abundance of each unique TCRbeta CDR3 rearrangement, sequence reads were collapsed and filtered. For each sample, productive Simpson clonality was calculated as the square root of Simpson's diversity index over productive rearrangements. TCRdb retrieved this table from immuneACCESS and kept in-frame rearrangements only. Not all clones are present; in checked studies, unresolved V genes account for under half, and no reason is known for the remainder. V, J and clone size were drawn from that table, and D and trimming were deduced from the DNA. In this sample the table shows under 400,000 clones, around 87% of which occur a single time. Jointly, the top ten make up approximately 7% of the sample.

The sample belongs to a study of blood T cell repertoires in COVID-19 (dated by TCRdb to about 2020). General notes on the study: Collaborator samples came from the United States, Italy and Spain and covered acute and convalescent phases of COVID-19. The prospective study material was composed of cDNA or gDNA derived from T cells, B-cell-depleted T cells, or PBMCs. Subjects who had been exposed to COVID-19, were actively infected with it, or had recovered from it provided the deeply sampled blood TCRbeta repertoires that made up the dataset. The repertoires were released in a freely available public database meant as a resource for research on the immune response to SARS-CoV-2. The samples were drawn from two sources: the first 160 participants of the ongoing ImmuneRACE study, and 950 to 1,500 subjects contributed by 6 global collaborators. Sample metadata almost always included a de-identified subject ID, COVID-19 status, age in years and sex. HLA class I and class II types, where available, came from metadata supplied by the sample provider rather than from assay-based typing. Study-wide findings and limitations: The quantity of clinical and demographic metadata differed by source and by participant and was supplied without curation.

Germline trimming amounts to 4 bases on V and 2 bases on J, with 7 as the count of junction bases outside the gene matches. The germline V gene (reference sequence) provides CDR1 LNHDA and CDR2 SQIVND. The CDR3, from cysteine to phenylalanine, totals 15 residues. Here the CDR3 DNA is all that survives: 45 bases in frame from base 1. This sequence uses TRBV19 and TRBJ2-7; TRBD1 lines up with 8 middle nucleotides. This clonotype originated in a man aged 18 to 30 with active or convalescent COVID-19. The source material was peripheral blood. This receptor has the CDR3 CASSRETGDPYEQYF. The DNA reads as follows: TGTGCCAGTAGTAGAGAGACAGGGGATCCCTACGAGCAGTACTTC. The full variable domain, with segments outside the CDR3 supplied by the reference TRBV19 and TRBJ2-7 proteins, appears as DGGITQSPKYLFRKEGQNVTLSCEQNLNHDAMYWYRQDPGQGLRLIYYSQIVNDFQKGDIAEGYSVSREKKESFPLTVTSAQKNPTAFYLCASSRETGDPYEQYFGPGTRLTVT.